This record covers a single T cell receptor beta chain. Unique molecular identifier tags were affixed to discrete cDNA molecules. TCRdb ran MiXCR on the 5' RACE reads and lists one entry per CDR3 protein. Counted here are about 110,000 distinct CDR3 sequences, around 10% occurring once; the ten biggest clones make up roughly 7.1%. The data were obtained in a study of early T cells in non-severe SARS-CoV-2 infection. Study-level background: Alpha and beta chains were unpaired, from unsorted whole-blood bulk RNA.

V was cut by 2 bases and J by 2 bases, with 13 bases left in between. Germline V gives CDR1 LGHDT, CDR2 YNNKEL (reference sequence). The CDR3 is made up of 15 amino acids. This TCR was recovered from an adult who was a healthcare worker with PCR-confirmed SARS-CoV-2 infection or an uninfected control (not recorded which). What was sequenced was whole blood. The V call is TRBV3-1, the J call TRBJ2-7, with D perhaps matching TRBD2 (6 bases). The CDR3 DNA reads as TGTGCCAGCAGCCAAACGCTAGCGAGAGCCTACGAGCAGTACTTC. It yields the protein CASSQTLARAYEQYF.